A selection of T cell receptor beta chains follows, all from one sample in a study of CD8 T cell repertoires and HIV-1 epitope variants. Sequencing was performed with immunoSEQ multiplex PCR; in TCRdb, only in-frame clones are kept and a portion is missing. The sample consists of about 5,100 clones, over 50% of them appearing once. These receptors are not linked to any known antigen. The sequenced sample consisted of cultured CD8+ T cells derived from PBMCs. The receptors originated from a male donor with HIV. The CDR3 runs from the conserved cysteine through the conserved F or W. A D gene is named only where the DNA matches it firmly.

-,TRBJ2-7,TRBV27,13,CASGLQESYEQYF
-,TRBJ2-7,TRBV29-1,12,CSVEADYYEQYF
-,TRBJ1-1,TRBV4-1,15,CASSQVAGPNTEAFF
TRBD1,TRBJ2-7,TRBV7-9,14,CASSLDRDRGSGYF
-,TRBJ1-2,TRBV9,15,CASSVDPTRGNGYTF
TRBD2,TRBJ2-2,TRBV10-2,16,CASRGLAGGIGWELFF
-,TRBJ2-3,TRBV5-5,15,CASSLTGRAVDTQYF
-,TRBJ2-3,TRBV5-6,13,CASSLAGTGTQYF
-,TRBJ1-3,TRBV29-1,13,CSVVLPSGNTIYF
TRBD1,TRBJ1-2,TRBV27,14,CATSPGQGNYGYTF
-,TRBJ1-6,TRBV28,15,CASNRGVEYNSPLHF
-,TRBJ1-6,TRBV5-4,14,CASSFREGNSPLHF
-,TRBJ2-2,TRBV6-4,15,CASSDGTKGTGELFF
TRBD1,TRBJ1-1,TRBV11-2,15,CASSRDSLYPTEAFF
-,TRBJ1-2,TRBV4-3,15,CASSQGLGTSYGYTF
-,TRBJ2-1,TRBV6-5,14,CASSEGGTLNEQFF
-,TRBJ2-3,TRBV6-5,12,CASSPSTDTQYF
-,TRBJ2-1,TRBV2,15,CASSERGGSHNEQFF
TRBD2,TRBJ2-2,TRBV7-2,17,CASSLDWRERRGGELFF
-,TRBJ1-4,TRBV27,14,CASSPGTTNEKLFF
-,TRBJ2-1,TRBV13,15,CASSGSSTVYNEQFF
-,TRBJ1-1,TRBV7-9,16,CASSLTPQGMNTEAFF
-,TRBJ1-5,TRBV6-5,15,CASSGGQGIHQPQHF
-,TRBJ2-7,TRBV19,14,CASSIEGTTYEQYF
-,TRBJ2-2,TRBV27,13,CASSSSATGELFF
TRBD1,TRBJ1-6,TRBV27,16,CASSRTSRGHNSPLHF
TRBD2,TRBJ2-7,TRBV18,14,CASSPGTSGYEQYF
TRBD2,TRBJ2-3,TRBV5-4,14,CASSLGLALDTQYF
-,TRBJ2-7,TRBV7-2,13,CASSSQGADEQYF
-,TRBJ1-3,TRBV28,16,CASSLVPQGLGNTIYF
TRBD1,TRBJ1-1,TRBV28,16,CASSPWTGGADTEAFF
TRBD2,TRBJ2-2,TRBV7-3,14,CASSRLADTGELFF
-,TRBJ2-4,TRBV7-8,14,CASSQGLGLNIQYF
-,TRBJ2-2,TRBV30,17,CAWSVVFGRMNTGELFF
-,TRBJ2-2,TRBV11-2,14,CASSLARRTGELFF
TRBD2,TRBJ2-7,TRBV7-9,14,CASSWEGRTYEQYF
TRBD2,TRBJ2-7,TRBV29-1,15,CSVEPEREGRYEQYF